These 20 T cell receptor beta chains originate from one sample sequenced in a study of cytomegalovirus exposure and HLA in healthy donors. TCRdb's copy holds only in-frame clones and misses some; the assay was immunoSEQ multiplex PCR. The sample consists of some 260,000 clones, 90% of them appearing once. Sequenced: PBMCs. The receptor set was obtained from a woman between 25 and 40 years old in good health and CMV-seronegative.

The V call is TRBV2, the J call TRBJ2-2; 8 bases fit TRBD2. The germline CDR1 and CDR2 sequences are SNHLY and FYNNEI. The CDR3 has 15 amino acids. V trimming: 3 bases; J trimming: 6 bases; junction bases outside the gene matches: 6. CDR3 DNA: TGTGCCAGCAGTGAGGGTATGGGACTAGCCGGGGAGCTGTTTTTT. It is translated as CASSEGMGLAGELFF.

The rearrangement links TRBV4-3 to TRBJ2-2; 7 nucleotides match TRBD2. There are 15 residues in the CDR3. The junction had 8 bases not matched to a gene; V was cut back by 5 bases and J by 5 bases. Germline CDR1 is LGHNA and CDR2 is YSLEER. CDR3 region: CASSYESGGTGELFF. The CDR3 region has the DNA TGCGCCAGCAGCTACGAGTCCGGGGGGACCGGGGAGCTGTTTTTT.

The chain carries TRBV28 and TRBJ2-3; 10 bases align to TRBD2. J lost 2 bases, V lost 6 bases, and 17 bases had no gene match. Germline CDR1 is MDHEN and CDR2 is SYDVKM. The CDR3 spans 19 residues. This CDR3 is CASSQWTSGANPPTDTQYF. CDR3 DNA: TGTGCCAGCAGCCAGTGGACTAGCGGAGCAAACCCTCCCACAGATACGCAGTATTTT.

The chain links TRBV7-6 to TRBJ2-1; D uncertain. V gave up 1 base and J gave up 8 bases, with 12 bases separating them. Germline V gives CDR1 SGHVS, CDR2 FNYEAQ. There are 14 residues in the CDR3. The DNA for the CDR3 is TGTGCCAGCAGCTTAGAGTTAGGGTTACATGAGCAGTTCTTC. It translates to CASSLELGLHEQFF.

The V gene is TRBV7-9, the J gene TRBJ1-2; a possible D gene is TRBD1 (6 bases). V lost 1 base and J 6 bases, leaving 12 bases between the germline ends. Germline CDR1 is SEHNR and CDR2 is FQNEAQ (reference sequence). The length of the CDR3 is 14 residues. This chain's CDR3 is CASSLGPQGNGYTF. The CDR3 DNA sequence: TGTGCCAGCAGCTTAGGACCGCAGGGGAATGGCTACACCTTC.

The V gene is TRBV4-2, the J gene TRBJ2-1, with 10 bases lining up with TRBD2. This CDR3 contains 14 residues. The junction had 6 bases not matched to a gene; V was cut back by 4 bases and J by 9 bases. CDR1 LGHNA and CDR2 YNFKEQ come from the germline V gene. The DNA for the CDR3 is TGTGCCAGCAGCCCCCTAGCGGGAGATACTGAGCAGTTCTTC. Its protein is CASSPLAGDTEQFF.

The CDR3 DNA reads TGCAGCGTTGAAGTCGTGTGGCCGGGCTCCTACAATGAGCAGTTCTTC. Its protein product is CSVEVVWPGSYNEQFF. This chain joins TRBV29-1 and TRBJ2-1; no clear D. The CDR3 has 16 amino acids. The ends were cut back, 1 base at V and 0 bases at J, with 13 bases in the middle. Germline V CDR1 and CDR2: SQVTM, ANQGSEA.

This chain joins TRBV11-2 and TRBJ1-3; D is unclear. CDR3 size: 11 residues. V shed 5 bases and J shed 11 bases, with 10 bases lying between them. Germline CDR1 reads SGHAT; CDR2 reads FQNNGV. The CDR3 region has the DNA TGTGCCAGCAGCCCTGGCTTCGCCATATATTTT. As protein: CASSPGFAIYF.

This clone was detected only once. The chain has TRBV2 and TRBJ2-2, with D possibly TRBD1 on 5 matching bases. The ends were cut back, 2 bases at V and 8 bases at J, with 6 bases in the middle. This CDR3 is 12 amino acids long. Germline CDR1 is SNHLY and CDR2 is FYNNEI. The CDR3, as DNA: TGTGCCAGCAGTGAAACAGGAGGGGAGCTGTTTTTT. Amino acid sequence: CASSETGGELFF.

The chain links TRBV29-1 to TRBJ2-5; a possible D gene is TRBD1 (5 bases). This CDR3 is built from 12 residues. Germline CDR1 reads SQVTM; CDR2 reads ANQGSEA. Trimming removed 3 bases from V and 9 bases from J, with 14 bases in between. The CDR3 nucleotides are TGCAGCGTTGATTCCGATGAAGGGGCCCAGTACTTC. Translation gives CSVDSDEGAQYF. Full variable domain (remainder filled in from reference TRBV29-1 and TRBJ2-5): SAVISQKPSRDICQRGTSLTIQCQVDSQVTMMFWYRQQPGQSLTLIATANQGSEATYESGFVIDKFPISRPNLTFSTLTVSNMSPEDSSIYLCSVDSDEGAQYFGPGTRLLVL.

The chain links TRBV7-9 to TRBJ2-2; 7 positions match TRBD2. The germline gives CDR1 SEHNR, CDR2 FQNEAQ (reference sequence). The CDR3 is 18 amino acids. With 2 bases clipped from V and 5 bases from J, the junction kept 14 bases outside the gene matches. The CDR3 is CASSLRSEAGVETGELFF. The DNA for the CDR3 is TGTGCCAGCAGCTTACGGAGTGAGGCGGGAGTTGAGACCGGGGAGCTGTTTTTT.

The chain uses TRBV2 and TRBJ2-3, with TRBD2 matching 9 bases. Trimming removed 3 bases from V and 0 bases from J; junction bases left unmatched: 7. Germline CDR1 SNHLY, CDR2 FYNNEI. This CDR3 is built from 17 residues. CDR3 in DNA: TGTGCCAGCAGTGAGTGGTCTAGCGGGACGAGCACAGATACGCAGTATTTT. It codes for CASSEWSSGTSTDTQYF.

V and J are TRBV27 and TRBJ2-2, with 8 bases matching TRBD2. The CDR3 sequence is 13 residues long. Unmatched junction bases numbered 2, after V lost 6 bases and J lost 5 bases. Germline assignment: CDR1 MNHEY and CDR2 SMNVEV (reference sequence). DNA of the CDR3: TGTGCCAGCAGGGCTAGCGGGACCGGGGAGCTGTTTTTT. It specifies CASRASGTGELFF.

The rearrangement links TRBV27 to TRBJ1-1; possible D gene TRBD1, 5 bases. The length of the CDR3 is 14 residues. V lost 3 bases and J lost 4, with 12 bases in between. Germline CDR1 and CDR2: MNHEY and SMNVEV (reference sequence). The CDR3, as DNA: TGTGCCAGCAGTTTGGGGGGAGTTGCCACTGAAGCTTTCTTT. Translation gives CASSLGGVATEAFF.

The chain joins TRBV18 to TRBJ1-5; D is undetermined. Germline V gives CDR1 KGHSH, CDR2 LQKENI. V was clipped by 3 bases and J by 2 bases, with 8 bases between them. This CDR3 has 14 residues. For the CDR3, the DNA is TGTGCCAGCTCACCGGGCAGTGGCAATCAGCCCCAGCATTTT. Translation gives CASSPGSGNQPQHF.

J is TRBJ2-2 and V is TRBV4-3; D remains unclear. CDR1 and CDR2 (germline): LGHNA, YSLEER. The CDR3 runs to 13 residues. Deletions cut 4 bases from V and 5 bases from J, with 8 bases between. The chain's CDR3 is CASSLYGTGELFF. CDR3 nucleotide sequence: TGCGCCAGCAGCCTGTATGGTACCGGGGAGCTGTTTTTT.

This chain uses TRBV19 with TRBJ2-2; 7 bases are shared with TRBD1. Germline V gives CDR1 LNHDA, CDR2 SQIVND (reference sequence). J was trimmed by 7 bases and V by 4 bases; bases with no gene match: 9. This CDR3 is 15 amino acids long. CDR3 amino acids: CASSTATGFGGELFF. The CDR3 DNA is TGTGCCAGTAGTACCGCGACAGGGTTCGGCGGGGAGCTGTTTTTT.

The CDR3 is CASRPGTVANTGELFF. The CDR3 region has the DNA TGCGCCAGCAGGCCCGGGACAGTCGCGAACACCGGGGAGCTGTTTTTT. The chain carries TRBV5-1 and TRBJ2-2; 7 positions match TRBD1. The V and J ends lost 5 bases and 0 bases, in that order; junction bases with no gene match: 7. Germline values: CDR1 SGHRS, CDR2 YFSETQ. The CDR3 extends over 16 amino acids.

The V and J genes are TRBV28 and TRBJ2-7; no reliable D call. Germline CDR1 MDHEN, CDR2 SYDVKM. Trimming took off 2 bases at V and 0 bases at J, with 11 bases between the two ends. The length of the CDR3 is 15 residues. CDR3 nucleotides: TGTGCCAGCAGTTTAGGACGACTCGTCTCCTACGAGCAGTACTTC. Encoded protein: CASSLGRLVSYEQYF.

The CDR3 here is CASSQPGAGKADGYTF. DNA of the CDR3: TGTGCCAGCAGCCAACCTGGGGCAGGGAAAGCGGATGGCTACACCTTC. This chain links TRBV4-2 with TRBJ1-2; the D gene is possibly TRBD1 (5 bases). Per the germline V gene, CDR1 is LGHNA and CDR2 is YNFKEQ. The CDR3 contains 16 residues. Trimming took off 2 bases at V and 6 bases at J, with 19 bases between the two ends.